What follows are 26 T cell receptor beta chains derived from one specimen sequenced in a study of cytomegalovirus exposure and HLA in healthy donors. 13 Jbeta primers and 60 Vbeta primers were used for the PCR. The protocol was immunoSEQ multiplex PCR, while the TCRdb copy is restricted to in-frame clones and leaves out a portion. Here the sample spans about 190,000 clones, around four fifths being singletons. Sequencing was done on a sample of PBMCs. Every receptor here comes from a woman aged 45-65 years in good health and CMV-seropositive.

This clone was picked up one time. This chain joins TRBV5-1 and TRBJ2-3, with 10 positions matching TRBD2. The trim removed 7 bases at V and 6 bases at J, leaving 11 bases unmatched. The CDR3 loop spans 15 amino acids. From germline, CDR1 is SGHRS and CDR2 YFSETQ. This CDR3 is CASRSSGGAPDTQYF. The CDR3 coding sequence is TGCGCCAGCCGGTCCAGCGGGGGGGCCCCCGATACGCAGTATTTT.

The rearrangement uses TRBV10-3 and TRBJ2-3; unclear D gene. Trimming left V 2 bases short and J 4 bases short, with 13 bases between. CDR3 length: 15 amino acids. Germline-derived CDR1 and CDR2 are ENHRY and SYGVKD. This CDR3 reads CAISEKVVAADTQYF. As DNA, the CDR3 is TGTGCCATCAGTGAGAAGGTAGTAGCCGCAGATACGCAGTATTTT.

The chain uses TRBV6-1 and TRBJ2-3; the D is unclear. This CDR3 has 14 residues. Germline CDR1 is MNHNS and CDR2 is SASEGT. The V end lost 0 bases, the J end lost 7 bases, and 11 bases lay between the germline ends. The CDR3 here is CASSEAPGWYTQYF. DNA for the CDR3: TGTGCCAGCAGTGAAGCGCCCGGGTGGTATACGCAGTATTTT.

This clone was found a few times. The chain carries TRBV4-3 and TRBJ1-4; unclear D gene. V lost 0 bases, J lost 8 bases, and 10 bases lay in between. Germline V CDR1 and CDR2: LGHNA, YSLEER. The CDR3 sequence is 14 residues long. The CDR3 loop reads CASSQESGYEKLFF. The CDR3 nucleotides read TGCGCCAGCAGCCAAGAATCCGGTTACGAAAAACTGTTTTTT.

The chain employs TRBV6-1 and TRBJ1-5; no firm D call. This CDR3 is built from 15 residues. The germline CDR1 and CDR2 sequences are MNHNS and SASEGT. Trimming shortened V by 5 bases and J by 0 bases, and 11 bases separated the two germline ends. The CDR3 reads CASSLTVSSNQPQHF. The CDR3 DNA reads TGTGCCAGCAGTTTAACGGTGTCTAGCAATCAGCCCCAGCATTTT.

The rearrangement joins TRBV5-1 to TRBJ1-2, with 8 bases aligning to TRBD1. V gave up 3 bases and J gave up 5 bases; unmatched junction bases: 9. The CDR3 is made up of 15 amino acids. Germline V lookup: CDR1 SGHRS, CDR2 YFSETQ. DNA of the CDR3: TGCGCCAGCAGCTCCGGTGGACAGGGTGGTTATGGCTACACCTTC. The encoded protein is CASSSGGQGGYGYTF.

The chain joins TRBV11-3 to TRBJ2-5; tentative D call: TRBD2 (6 bases). Trimming cost V 3 bases and J 2 bases, with 10 bases left between them. CDR3 length equals 14 residues. Germline V gives CDR1 SGHNT, CDR2 YENEEA. CDR3 coding DNA: TGTGCCAGCAGCTTTCGGGACTCTCAAGAGACCCAGTACTTC. Its protein is CASSFRDSQETQYF.

This clone has a single count. V and J are TRBV5-1 and TRBJ1-4; a weak D match, TRBD1 (6 bases). The CDR3 loop spans 15 amino acids. Germline-derived CDR1 and CDR2 are SGHRS and YFSETQ. The ends were cut back, 3 bases at V and 5 bases at J, with 14 bases in the middle. The CDR3 coding sequence is TGCGCCAGCAGCTCGACGGGGACACGGAATGAAAAACTGTTTTTT. This codes for CASSSTGTRNEKLFF.

The V and J genes are TRBV7-3 and TRBJ1-1, with D hard to call. The V and J ends lost 2 bases and 0 bases respectively, with 16 bases between them. The germline V gene encodes CDR1 SGHTA and CDR2 FQGTGA. The CDR3 is 17 amino acids. CDR3 DNA: TGTGCCAGCAGCTTATCACGTTTGGGCAGGATGAACACTGAAGCTTTCTTT. Its translation is CASSLSRLGRMNTEAFF.

The chain combines TRBV5-1 with TRBJ1-1; tentative D call: TRBD1 (6 bases). V gave up 4 bases and J gave up 1 base, with 14 bases separating them. The CDR3 sequence is 15 residues long. CDR1 is SGHRS, CDR2 YFSETQ, per germline. CDR3 sequence: CASSPTLQGNTEAFF. The CDR3 DNA follows: TGCGCCAGCAGCCCCACGCTACAGGGGAACACTGAAGCTTTCTTT.

In regard to this clone: Mismatch with germline at one junction end may stem from a read error. The chain joins TRBV5-4 to TRBJ2-7, with unresolved D. The germline V gene encodes CDR1 SGHNT and CDR2 YYREEE (reference sequence). This CDR3 is 14 amino acids long. Written as DNA, the CDR3 is TGTGCCAGCAGCTTGGGGGTACTATCCTCCGAGCAGTACTTC. As protein: CASSLGVLSSEQYF. The full variable domain, with the rest looked up from reference TRBV5-4 and TRBJ2-7, is ETGVTQSPTHLIKTRGQQVTLRCSSQSGHNTVSWYQQALGQGPQFIFQYYREEENGRGNFPPRFSGLQFPNYSSELNVNALELDDSALYLCASSLGVLSSEQYFGPGTRLTVT.

The chain joins TRBV14 to TRBJ2-3, with 8 bases lining up with TRBD2. The J segment lost 2 bases and the V segment lost 1 base, leaving 14 bases of the junction unmatched. Germline V CDR1 and CDR2: SGHDN, FVKESK. The CDR3 sequence is 19 residues long. The CDR3 sequence: CASSQASGPQWVVTDTQYF. The CDR3 nucleotides read TGTGCCAGCAGCCAAGCTAGCGGGCCCCAATGGGTGGTCACAGATACGCAGTATTTT. Together with reference TRBV14 and TRBJ2-3, the CDR3 gives the full variable domain: EAGVTQFPSHSVIEKGQTVTLRCDPISGHDNLYWYRRVMGKEIKFLLHFVKESKQDESGMPNNRFLAERTGGTYSTLKVQPAELEDSGVYFCASSQASGPQWVVTDTQYFGPGTRLTVL.

The chain links TRBV6-1 to TRBJ1-4; 7 bases are a match to TRBD1. The germline CDR1 and CDR2 sequences are MNHNS and SASEGT. The ends lost 1 base at V and 8 bases at J; junction bases unmatched: 13. The CDR3 loop spans 17 amino acids. The CDR3 loop reads CASSEGVRQGHSEKLFF. The CDR3 DNA sequence: TGTGCCAGCAGTGAAGGGGTGCGACAGGGTCATTCGGAAAAACTGTTTTTT.

The gene calls are TRBV28 and TRBJ2-2; TRBD1 is a possible D gene (5 bases). Germline V gene lookup returns CDR1 MDHEN and CDR2 SYDVKM. The ends were cut back, 3 bases at V and 2 bases at J, with 10 bases in the middle. This CDR3 spans 15 amino acids. The CDR3 DNA reads TGTGCCAGCAGTTTGACCGGACAAAACACCGGGGAGCTGTTTTTT. Its translation is CASSLTGQNTGELFF. Combining the CDR3 with reference TRBV28 and TRBJ2-2 gives the whole variable domain DVKVTQSSRYLVKRTGEKVFLECVQDMDHENMFWYRQDPGLGLRLIYFSYDVKMKEKGDIPEGYSVSREKKERFSLILESASTNQTSMYLCASSLTGQNTGELFFGEGSRLTVL.

The genes are TRBV7-3 and TRBJ2-7; TRBD1 might be the D (5 bases). Trimming cost V 5 bases and J 3 bases, with 29 bases left between them. Germline CDR1 is SGHTA and CDR2 is FQGTGA. This CDR3 is built from 19 residues. CDR3 protein: CASSPKHLGITDTDYEQYF. The CDR3 region has the DNA TGTGCCAGCAGCCCAAAGCATCTGGGTATAACGGACACAGACTACGAGCAGTACTTC.

The CDR3 protein is CASSGTGRDRKLFF. In DNA form, the CDR3 reads TGTGCCAGTAGTGGGACAGGAAGAGATAGAAAACTGTTTTTT. J is TRBJ1-4 and V is TRBV19, with 8 bases that match TRBD1. Germline V gene lookup returns CDR1 LNHDA and CDR2 SQIVND (reference sequence). This CDR3 contains 14 residues. Losses at the gene ends were 5 bases for V and 10 bases for J; bases not matched to a gene: 9.

The genes are TRBV7-3 and TRBJ2-2, with TRBD1 matching 9 bases. This CDR3 contains 15 residues. Germline CDR1 SGHTA, CDR2 FQGTGA. Unmatched junction bases numbered 3, after V lost 5 bases and J lost 2 bases. The DNA for the CDR3 is TGTGCCAGCAGCAAGGGACAGGGTAACACCGGGGAGCTGTTTTTT. Translating gives CASSKGQGNTGELFF.

The chain has TRBV7-3 and TRBJ2-5; 7 bases agree with TRBD2. CDR3 length equals 13 residues. The germline CDR1 and CDR2 sequences are SGHTA and FQGTGA. J gave up 5 bases and V 2 bases, and 2 bases lay outside the gene matches. CDR3 sequence (DNA): TGTGCCAGCAGCTTAGGGGAGGGCGAGACCCAGTACTTC. It codes for CASSLGEGETQYF.

The gene calls are TRBV6-6 and TRBJ2-1, with D hard to call. V lost 5 bases to trimming and J lost 0 bases, with 8 bases between them. The CDR3 runs to 14 residues. Looked up from germline, CDR1 is MNHNY and CDR2 is SVGAGI (reference sequence). CDR3 region: CASSGLPSYNEQFF. The CDR3 nucleotides are TGTGCCAGCAGTGGGCTACCCTCCTACAATGAGCAGTTCTTC.

This clone appeared once. This sequence joins TRBV6-1 and TRBJ2-7, with TRBD1 as a possible D gene (6 bases). The CDR3 runs to 12 residues. Per the germline V gene, CDR1 is MNHNS and CDR2 is SASEGT. V lost 8 bases and J lost 5, with 13 bases in between. The CDR3 sequence is CASEGVSNEQYF. Written as DNA, the CDR3 is TGTGCCAGCGAGGGGGTTTCGAACGAGCAGTACTTC.

The gene calls are TRBV7-8 and TRBJ1-4; D call uncertain. Germline V gene lookup returns CDR1 SGHVS and CDR2 FQNEAQ. Trimming stripped 1 base from V and 8 bases from J, with 8 bases between. This CDR3 comprises 13 residues. CDR3 nucleotides: TGTGCCAGCAGCTTAGGTTTGGGCGAAAAACTGTTTTTT. Translated: CASSLGLGEKLFF.

This chain joins TRBV6-5 and TRBJ2-2; D perhaps matches TRBD2 (5 bases). The germline CDR1 and CDR2 sequences are MNHEY and SVGAGI. CDR3 length: 16 residues. V was clipped by 0 bases and J by 4 bases, with 12 bases between them. The CDR3 is CASSYSRGRGTGELFF. CDR3 in DNA: TGTGCCAGCAGTTACTCGAGAGGGCGCGGCACCGGGGAGCTGTTTTTT.

The rearrangement uses TRBV6-1 and TRBJ1-1, with D unclear. The V end lost 1 base, the J end lost 5 bases, and 5 bases lay between the germline ends. Germline V CDR1 and CDR2: MNHNS, SASEGT. The CDR3 sequence is 12 residues long. The CDR3 DNA is TGTGCCAGCAGTGAAGTGCGTACTGAAGCTTTCTTT. Translating gives CASSEVRTEAFF.

The chain carries TRBV6-1 and TRBJ2-2; 9 nucleotides align to TRBD1. The germline gives CDR1 MNHNS, CDR2 SASEGT. Trimming at V came to 7 bases and at J to 3 bases, leaving 3 bases not matched to a gene. CDR3 length equals 14 residues. The CDR3 loop is CASKGQGYTGELFF. CDR3 DNA sequence: TGTGCCAGCAAGGGACAGGGCTACACCGGGGAGCTGTTTTTT.

This chain uses TRBV6-6 with TRBJ1-5; unclear D gene. This CDR3 is built from 15 residues. V shed 2 bases and J shed 4 bases, with 12 bases lying between them. Germline V gene data show CDR1 as MNHNY and CDR2 as SVGAGI (reference sequence). CDR3 residues: CASSYTGITNQPQHF. The CDR3 DNA sequence: TGTGCCAGCAGTTACACCGGGATAACTAATCAGCCCCAGCATTTT.

The chain couples TRBV2 to TRBJ1-1; no reliable D call. The CDR3 covers 13 residues. Deletions cut 0 bases from V and 10 bases from J, with 12 bases between. CDR1 and CDR2 (germline): SNHLY, FYNNEI. CDR3 in DNA: TGTGCCAGCAGTGAAGCGCGGGGTGGAGGAGCTTTCTTT. This gives the protein CASSEARGGGAFF.